The 21 T cell receptor beta chains listed next were all sequenced from one sample in a study of T cell changes during pregnancy in multiple sclerosis. Generated by immunoSEQ multiplex PCR, the TCRdb table keeps only in-frame clones and is missing some. The sample consists of 50,000 to 60,000 clones, about 89% of them appearing once. Source: CD4+ T cells from peripheral blood mononuclear cells, taken in the first trimester of pregnancy. These receptors all come from a female donor with multiple sclerosis, enrolled in a pregnancy study.

This chain connects TRBV11-2 to TRBJ2-3; the match to TRBD1 covers 7 bases. The CDR3 covers 19 residues. The trim removed 1 base at V and 0 bases at J, leaving 13 bases unmatched. Per the germline V gene, CDR1 is SGHAT and CDR2 is FQNNGV. The CDR3 coding sequence is TGTGCCAGCAGCTTAGCCCTGATAGTGGGGACAGCTAGCACAGATACGCAGTATTTT. Translation gives CASSLALIVGTASTDTQYF.

The genes are TRBV6-1 and TRBJ2-1, with D unclear. The germline V and J ends were trimmed by 7 bases and 3 bases, with 10 bases remaining between them. The CDR3 is 13 amino acids. In germline, CDR1 is MNHNS, CDR2 SASEGT. The CDR3 nucleotides are TGTGCCAGCATATCGACGGGCTACAATGAGCAGTTCTTC. Translating gives CASISTGYNEQFF.

The chain employs TRBV27 and TRBJ1-5; the match to TRBD1 covers 8 bases. The CDR3 length is 15 residues. The V gene's germline CDR1 is MNHEY and CDR2 SMNVEV (reference sequence). V lost 7 bases to trimming and J lost 4 bases; unmatched junction nucleotides: 9. In DNA form, the CDR3 reads TGTGCCAGCACCCAAGACAGGGGTGATAATCAGCCCCAGCATTTT. Its translation: CASTQDRGDNQPQHF.

The V and J genes are TRBV6-4 and TRBJ2-3; D is perhaps TRBD2 (6 bases). Germline CDR1 is MRHNA and CDR2 is SNTAGT. The CDR3 contains 16 residues. V dropped 2 bases and J dropped 2 bases, with 14 bases sitting between them. The CDR3 coding sequence is TGTGCCAGCAGTGACCTCGGGGGTTTCGCCACAGATACGCAGTATTTT. Residues: CASSDLGGFATDTQYF.

V is TRBV19 and J is TRBJ1-1, with D possibly TRBD1 on 6 matching bases. The length of the CDR3 is 14 residues. Trimming cost V 6 bases and J 6 bases, with 17 bases left between them. CDR1 is LNHDA, CDR2 SQIVND, per germline (reference sequence). The CDR3 DNA sequence: TGTGCCAGTAGCTATTTTACAGGGAAAGCTGAAGCTTTCTTT. The encoded protein is CASSYFTGKAEAFF.

The chain has TRBV7-2 and TRBJ1-2, with 8 bases fitting TRBD1. From germline, CDR1 is SGHTA and CDR2 FQGNSA. V lost 6 bases, J lost 6 bases, and 6 bases stayed unmatched. The CDR3 is made up of 13 amino acids. The CDR3 sequence: CASRDTGGDGYTF. CDR3 nucleotide sequence: TGTGCCAGCAGGGATACAGGGGGAGATGGCTACACCTTC. The complete variable domain, with remaining parts taken from reference TRBV7-2 and TRBJ1-2, reads GAGVSQSPSNKVTEKGKDVELRCDPISGHTALYWYRQSLGQGLEFLIYFQGNSAPDKSGLPSDRFSAERTGGSVSTLTIQRTQQEDSAVYLCASRDTGGDGYTFGSGTRLTVV.

The V and J genes are TRBV7-2 and TRBJ2-1; TRBD2 matches 10 bases. The CDR3 has 19 amino acids. Germline CDR1 is SGHTA and CDR2 is FQGNSA. The V gene end was trimmed by 3 bases and the J gene end by 0 bases; junction bases not matched to a gene: 11. CDR3 amino acids: CASSFPKRGGRGSYNEQFF. Written as DNA, the CDR3 is TGTGCCAGCAGCTTCCCCAAGCGGGGGGGCCGCGGCTCCTACAATGAGCAGTTCTTC.

The genes are TRBV2 and TRBJ1-5; 9 bases align to TRBD1. The CDR3 extends over 16 amino acids. Trimming removed 5 bases from V and 3 bases from J; junction bases left unmatched: 8. Germline-derived CDR1 and CDR2 are SNHLY and FYNNEI. The CDR3 DNA reads as TGTGCCAGCAGTCCCCGGACAGGGGACTACAATCAGCCCCAGCATTTT. Translated, it gives CASSPRTGDYNQPQHF.

Here the CDR3 DNA reads TGTGCCAGCAGCTTAGAGCCGGGGTCCTACGAGCAGTACTTC. It translates to CASSLEPGSYEQYF. The chain carries TRBV7-7 and TRBJ2-7; the D gene is possibly TRBD2 (5 bases). V lost 1 base and J lost 1, with 8 bases in between. The CDR3 is 14 residues long. Germline V gene lookup returns CDR1 SSHAT and CDR2 FNYEAQ (reference sequence).

V is TRBV5-4 and J is TRBJ1-1; D perhaps matches TRBD1 (5 bases). The CDR3 is made up of 14 amino acids. V was shortened by 4 bases and J by 8 bases, with 18 bases between the two germline ends. Germline V gene data show CDR1 as SGHNT and CDR2 as YYREEE (reference sequence). The DNA for the CDR3 is TGTGCCAGCAGCGTCTTAAGTTTAGGGGCGGAAGCTTTCTTT. Protein: CASSVLSLGAEAFF.

Judged by abundance, this clone is medium-sized. The chain carries TRBV7-9 and TRBJ2-3; 8 bases line up with TRBD1. The V gene end was trimmed by 6 bases and the J gene end by 4 bases; junction bases not matched to a gene: 3. CDR1 is SEHNR and CDR2 is FQNEAQ in the germline V gene (reference sequence). The CDR3 is 13 amino acids. CDR3 bases: TGTGCCAGCAGTCCCAGGGGGCCAGATACGCAGTATTTT. It encodes CASSPRGPDTQYF.

The chain couples TRBV18 to TRBJ2-4; D may be TRBD2 (5 bases). V was pared by 2 bases and J by 9 bases, with 14 bases between. This CDR3 has 14 amino acids. Germline V gene sequence: CDR1 KGHSH, CDR2 LQKENI. The CDR3: CASSPEGTVGIQYF. DNA of the CDR3: TGTGCCAGCTCACCAGAGGGAACGGTGGGCATTCAGTACTTC.

This clone was recorded once. This sequence joins TRBV5-8 and TRBJ2-7, with TRBD2 matching over 12 bases. V was pared by 4 bases and J by 4 bases, with 6 bases of the junction left unmatched. Germline V gene data show CDR1 as SGHTS and CDR2 as YDEGEE. The CDR3 is 15 residues long. CDR3 residues: CASSTTSGGPYEQYF. In nucleotides, the CDR3 is TGTGCCAGCAGCACGACTAGCGGGGGCCCTTACGAGCAGTACTTC.

Written as DNA, the CDR3 is TGTGCCAGTAGTATACAAACGCCGACAGGGATGGGCACTGAAGCTTTCTTT. Amino acids: CASSIQTPTGMGTEAFF. This chain connects TRBV19 to TRBJ1-1, with 7 bases fitting TRBD1. The CDR3 totals 17 residues. V trimming: 2 bases; J trimming: 4 bases; junction bases outside the gene matches: 13. CDR1 is LNHDA, CDR2 SQIVND, per germline (reference sequence).

The chain is built from TRBV14 and TRBJ2-7; D remains ambiguous. V was shortened by 1 base and J by 6 bases, with 10 bases between the two germline ends. Germline V gives CDR1 SGHDN, CDR2 FVKESK. This CDR3 contains 13 residues. CDR3 nucleotide sequence: TGTGCCAGCAGCCAAGGGTTAGCACGCGAGCAGTACTTC. This sequence encodes CASSQGLAREQYF.

The rearrangement links TRBV7-9 to TRBJ2-5; D perhaps matches TRBD1 (6 bases). CDR3 length: 15 amino acids. The ends were cut back, 3 bases at V and 2 bases at J, with 13 bases in the middle. Germline loops: CDR1 SEHNR, CDR2 FQNEAQ (reference sequence). As DNA, the CDR3 is TGTGCCAGCAGCTTTTCACAGGGCGATCAAGAGACCCAGTACTTC. Amino acids: CASSFSQGDQETQYF.

The chain carries TRBV5-1 and TRBJ2-6; a weak D match, TRBD2 (5 bases). The CDR3 runs to 15 residues. V was trimmed by 3 bases and J by 0 bases, leaving 7 bases between them. Per germline, CDR1 SGHRS and CDR2 YFSETQ. The chain's CDR3 is CASSWGASGANVLTF. Written as DNA, the CDR3 is TGCGCCAGCAGCTGGGGAGCCTCTGGGGCCAACGTCCTGACTTTC.

The chain couples TRBV30 to TRBJ2-1; D not resolved. Between the trimmed V and J ends, which lost 5 bases and 7 bases, there was a span of 21 bases. Germline CDR1 and CDR2: GTSNPN and SVGIG (reference sequence). This CDR3 has 15 residues. In DNA form, the CDR3 reads TGTGCCTGGTCTCCCTCGGCGGTAATTTGGAATGAGCAGTTCTTC. Translated, it gives CAWSPSAVIWNEQFF.

V usage is TRBV11-2 and J usage is TRBJ2-5, with unresolved D. CDR3 size: 12 residues. Per the germline V gene, CDR1 is SGHAT and CDR2 is FQNNGV. V was cut by 2 bases and J by 5 bases, with 6 bases left in between. CDR3 sequence reads: CASSLTRETQYF. The CDR3 DNA reads as TGTGCCAGCAGCTTAACCCGGGAGACCCAGTACTTC. The whole variable domain, remainder taken from reference TRBV11-2 and TRBJ2-5, is EAGVAQSPRYKIIEKRQSVAFWCNPISGHATLYWYQQILGQGPKLLIQFQNNGVVDDSQLPKDRFSAERLKGVDSTLKIQPAKLEDSAVYLCASSLTRETQYFGPGTRLLVL.

CDR3 amino acids: CASSASLTGTAYEQYF. The CDR3 DNA follows: TGTGCCAGCTCAGCCTCCCTCACCGGGACAGCCTACGAGCAGTACTTC. The V call is TRBV18, the J call TRBJ2-7; TRBD1 matches at 7 bases. The ends lost 5 bases at V and 2 bases at J; junction bases unmatched: 12. CDR1 KGHSH and CDR2 LQKENI come from the germline V gene. The CDR3 sequence is 16 residues long.

The chain uses TRBV4-3 and TRBJ1-2; D possibly corresponds to TRBD1 (6 bases). The CDR3 extends over 15 amino acids. The V gene lost 0 bases and the J gene lost 7 bases, with 15 bases spanning the gap. The germline gives CDR1 LGHNA, CDR2 YSLEER. The CDR3 DNA reads TGCGCCAGCAGCCAAGATAACAGGGTGGTCGGTGGCTACACCTTC. This sequence encodes CASSQDNRVVGGYTF.